Presented here are 16 T cell receptor beta chains from one specimen sequenced in a study of CD8+ T cells in alopecia areata. RNA was extracted and reverse transcribed into cDNA as the sequencing template. Sequencing used immunoSEQ multiplex PCR; TCRdb keeps in-frame clones, though not all of them. The table records about 200,000 clones, 35% to 40% of them present only once. Treatment reported: oral pan-JAK inhibitor, 5-10 mg twice daily. The specimen comprised CD4+ T cells sorted from blood, sampled between weeks 30 and 35, from a patient treated with tofacitinib. All receptors come from a human donor with alopecia areata.

The rearrangement links TRBV20-1 to TRBJ2-7; D not certain. The germline CDR1 and CDR2 sequences are DFQATT and SNEGSKA (reference sequence). The V and J ends lost 0 bases and 2 bases respectively, with 2 bases between them. This CDR3 is built from 11 residues. CDR3 loop: CSAREAYEQYF. The CDR3 region has the DNA TGCAGTGCTAGAGAAGCCTACGAGCAGTACTTC.

This chain links TRBV27 with TRBJ1-2; 10 nucleotides line up with TRBD1. Trimming at V came to 6 bases and at J to 1 base, leaving 2 bases not matched to a gene. Per germline, CDR1 MNHEY and CDR2 SMNVEV (reference sequence). This CDR3 has 14 residues. CDR3 residues: CASRGQGNNYGYTF. The CDR3 bases are TGTGCCAGCAGGGGACAGGGGAATAACTATGGCTACACCTTC.

The J gene is TRBJ1-1, the V gene TRBV15; D is ambiguous. Germline values: CDR1 LNHNV, CDR2 YYDKDF (reference sequence). This CDR3 is 14 amino acids long. V was clipped by 0 bases and J by 1 base, with 6 bases between them. The CDR3 DNA follows: TGTGCCACCAGCAGAGATCGACAGAACACTGAAGCTTTCTTT. Amino acids: CATSRDRQNTEAFF.

The V gene is TRBV30, the J gene TRBJ2-3; possibly TRBD1 for D (6 bases). The CDR3 covers 13 residues. Germline CDR1 and CDR2: GTSNPN and SVGIG (reference sequence). V dropped 3 bases and J dropped 2 bases, with 9 bases sitting between them. Written as DNA, the CDR3 is TGTGCCTGGAGGAGGGGACACACAGATACGCAGTATTTT. Encoded protein: CAWRRGHTDTQYF.

The V call is TRBV5-1, the J call TRBJ2-1; 9 bases are shared with TRBD2. From germline, CDR1 is SGHRS and CDR2 YFSETQ. The CDR3 covers 14 residues. Trimming took 4 bases from V and 5 from J; bases not matched to a gene: 4. CDR3 sequence: CASSASGANNEQFF. The CDR3 bases are TGCGCCAGCAGCGCTAGCGGGGCGAACAATGAGCAGTTCTTC.

The chain recombines TRBV29-1 with TRBJ1-1; D is ambiguous. CDR3 length: 13 residues. The germline gives CDR1 SQVTM, CDR2 ANQGSEA. V lost 1 base and J lost 1, with 7 bases in between. The CDR3 loop reads CSVEAQRNTEAFF. CDR3 DNA sequence: TGCAGCGTTGAAGCGCAGAGGAACACTGAAGCTTTCTTT.

This clone was counted a few times. The chain recombines TRBV7-9 with TRBJ1-3; D not certain. Trimming took 4 bases from V and 2 from J, leaving 6 bases between them. The CDR3 runs 13 residues. Germline CDR1 reads SEHNR; CDR2 reads FQNEAQ (reference sequence). CDR3 DNA sequence: TGTGCCAGCAGCTCAGGACCTGGAAACACCATATATTTT. Protein product: CASSSGPGNTIYF. Supplemented by reference TRBV7-9 and TRBJ1-3, the full variable domain reads DTGVSQNPRHKITKRGQNVTFRCDPISEHNRLYWYRQTLGQGPEFLTYFQNEAQLEKSRLLSDRFSAERPKGSFSTLEIQRTEQGDSAMYLCASSSGPGNTIYFGEGSWLTVV.

In its sample, this clone was seen a few times. The chain couples TRBV29-1 to TRBJ1-1; no definite D call. Germline CDR1 SQVTM, CDR2 ANQGSEA. Deletions cut 5 bases from V and 0 bases from J, with 10 bases between. The CDR3 is 13 residues long. CDR3 nucleotides: TGCAGCGTTAAGTTGTCGTTGAACACTGAAGCTTTCTTT. The encoded protein is CSVKLSLNTEAFF. The entire variable domain, with the rest obtained from reference TRBV29-1 and TRBJ1-1, is as follows: SAVISQKPSRDICQRGTSLTIQCQVDSQVTMMFWYRQQPGQSLTLIATANQGSEATYESGFVIDKFPISRPNLTFSTLTVSNMSPEDSSIYLCSVKLSLNTEAFFGQGTRLTVV.

The table lists this clone with a few counts. The chain couples TRBV14 to TRBJ2-1; D call uncertain. The germline V gene has CDR1 SGHDN and CDR2 FVKESK. The CDR3 extends over 14 amino acids. Deletions cut 6 bases from V and 7 bases from J, with 16 bases between. DNA of the CDR3: TGTGCCAGCAGACGCAGCGACTCCGCAAATGAGCAGTTCTTC. This sequence encodes CASRRSDSANEQFF.

V is TRBV30 and J is TRBJ1-3; D not resolved. This CDR3 has 14 residues. V was cut by 2 bases and J by 0 bases, with 8 bases left in between. CDR1 and CDR2 from the germline V gene are GTSNPN and SVGIG (reference sequence). As DNA, the CDR3 is TGTGCCTGGAGTATCGAACACTCTGGAAACACCATATATTTT. Translation gives CAWSIEHSGNTIYF.

The chain is built from TRBV6-5 and TRBJ1-3; D uncertain. Germline V gene sequence: CDR1 MNHEY, CDR2 SVGAGI. V lost 0 bases and J 0 bases, leaving 6 bases between the germline ends. The CDR3 consists of 15 residues. Written as DNA, the CDR3 is TGTGCCAGCAGTTACTCGGGTACCTCTGGAAACACCATATATTTT. The encoded protein is CASSYSGTSGNTIYF.

Points on this clone: The same CDR3 is also encoded by other DNA sequences in this sample. V usage is TRBV5-1 and J usage is TRBJ2-7; D unclear. Germline assignment: CDR1 SGHRS and CDR2 YFSETQ. This CDR3 contains 11 residues. Trimming took off 0 bases at V and 5 bases at J, with 3 bases between the two ends. The CDR3 reads CASSLEDEQYF. The CDR3, as DNA: TGCGCCAGCAGCTTGGAGGACGAGCAGTACTTC.

V usage is TRBV29-1 and J usage is TRBJ1-3; TRBD1 matches 9 bases. V gave up 4 bases and J gave up 0 bases; unmatched junction bases: 4. Germline values: CDR1 SQVTM, CDR2 ANQGSEA. The length of the CDR3 is 15 residues. The CDR3 loop reads CSVGDRAFSGNTIYF. The CDR3 DNA is TGCAGCGTTGGGGACAGGGCTTTCTCTGGAAACACCATATATTTT. Looking up the rest from reference TRBV29-1 and TRBJ1-3 gives the full variable domain: SAVISQKPSRDICQRGTSLTIQCQVDSQVTMMFWYRQQPGQSLTLIATANQGSEATYESGFVIDKFPISRPNLTFSTLTVSNMSPEDSSIYLCSVGDRAFSGNTIYFGEGSWLTVV.

The genes are TRBV6-6 and TRBJ2-2; no definite D call. The CDR3 extends over 11 amino acids. Deletions cut 6 bases from V and 5 bases from J, with 4 bases between. CDR1 MNHNY and CDR2 SVGAGI come from the germline V gene (reference sequence). The CDR3 sequence is CASSGTGELFF. In DNA, the CDR3 is TGTGCCAGCAGCGGGACCGGGGAGCTGTTTTTT.

This clone was counted between two and nine times. The V call is TRBV30, the J call TRBJ2-1, with TRBD1 matching over 9 bases. This CDR3 is built from 15 residues. V was pared by 1 base and J by 7 bases, with 8 bases of the junction left unmatched. CDR1 GTSNPN and CDR2 SVGIG come from the germline V gene (reference sequence). The CDR3 spells CAWSDADRGRNEQFF. The CDR3 DNA reads as TGTGCCTGGAGTGACGCGGACAGGGGAAGGAATGAGCAGTTCTTC.

This clone was observed a handful of times. The chain links TRBV30 to TRBJ2-7; 8 bases map to TRBD2. CDR1 is GTSNPN and CDR2 is SVGIG in the germline V gene (reference sequence). The junction had 12 bases not matched to a gene; V was cut back by 0 bases and J by 8 bases. This CDR3 contains 15 residues. The CDR3 region is CAWSVPRVAGQKQYF. The CDR3 DNA is TGTGCCTGGAGTGTACCTCGGGTAGCGGGGCAAAAGCAGTACTTC.